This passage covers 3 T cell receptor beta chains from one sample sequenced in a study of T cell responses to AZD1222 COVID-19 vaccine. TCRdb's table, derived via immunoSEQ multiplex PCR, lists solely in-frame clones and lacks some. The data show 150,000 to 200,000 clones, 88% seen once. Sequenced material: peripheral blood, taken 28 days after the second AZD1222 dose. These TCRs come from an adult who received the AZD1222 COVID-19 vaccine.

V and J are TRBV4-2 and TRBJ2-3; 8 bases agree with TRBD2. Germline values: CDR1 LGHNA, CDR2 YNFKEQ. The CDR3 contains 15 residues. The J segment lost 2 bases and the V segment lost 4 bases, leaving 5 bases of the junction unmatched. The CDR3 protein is CASSPFGGDTDTQYF. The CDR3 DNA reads TGTGCCAGCAGCCCCTTCGGGGGGGACACAGATACGCAGTATTTT.

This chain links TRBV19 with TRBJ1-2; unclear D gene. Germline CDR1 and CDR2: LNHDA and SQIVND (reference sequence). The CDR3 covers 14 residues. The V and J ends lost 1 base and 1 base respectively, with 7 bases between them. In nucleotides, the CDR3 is TGTGCCAGTAGTATAGGCAGAAATAACTATGGCTACACCTTC. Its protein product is CASSIGRNNYGYTF.

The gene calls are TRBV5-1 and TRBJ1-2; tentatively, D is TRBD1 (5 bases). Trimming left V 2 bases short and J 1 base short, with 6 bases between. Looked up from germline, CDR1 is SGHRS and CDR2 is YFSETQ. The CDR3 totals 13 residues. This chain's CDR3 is CASSLQDNYGYTF. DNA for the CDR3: TGCGCCAGCAGCTTACAGGATAACTATGGCTACACCTTC.